A single sample is the source of the 15 T cell receptor beta chains below, sequenced in a study of OX40 agonist ivuxolimab in advanced cancers. The method was immunoSEQ multiplex PCR; TCRdb's version includes in-frame clones alone and lacks a portion of them. Here the sample spans 55,000 to 80,000 clones, 80% to 90% being singletons. Sequences were derived from CD4+ or CD8+ T cells sorted from blood, sampled in a trial of the OX40 agonist ivuxolimab. These receptors originate from an adult with an advanced solid tumor such as melanoma, head and neck, liver or kidney cancer.

This rearrangement joins TRBV10-3 to TRBJ1-5; 7 positions match TRBD1. CDR3 length equals 13 residues. The J segment lost 7 bases and the V segment lost 7 bases, leaving 7 bases of the junction unmatched. Looked up from germline, CDR1 is ENHRY and CDR2 is SYGVKD. The CDR3 loop reads CAITKGAEQPQHF. The CDR3, as DNA: TGTGCCATCACCAAGGGGGCAGAACAGCCCCAGCATTTT.

The V gene is TRBV5-6, the J gene TRBJ1-2; no definite D call. Germline V gene sequence: CDR1 SGHDT, CDR2 YYEEEE. The CDR3 runs 12 residues. V was cut by 3 bases and J by 10 bases, with 13 bases left in between. CDR3 bases: TGTGCCAGCAGCTGGACGGGAGAATACTACACCTTC. Residues: CASSWTGEYYTF.

The V gene is TRBV19, the J gene TRBJ2-4; 7 nucleotides align to TRBD1. The V segment lost 3 bases and the J segment 0 bases; nucleotides outside the gene matches: 11. Germline V gives CDR1 LNHDA, CDR2 SQIVND (reference sequence). The CDR3 extends over 18 amino acids. The chain's CDR3 is CASSMSLLTGLAKNIQYF. The CDR3 DNA is TGTGCCAGTAGTATGTCCCTGCTGACAGGGTTAGCCAAAAACATTCAGTACTTC.

The rearrangement links TRBV7-9 to TRBJ1-2; D uncertain. With 5 bases removed from V and 6 bases from J, the gap between germline ends came to 7 bases. Germline V CDR1 and CDR2: SEHNR, FQNEAQ (reference sequence). The CDR3 extends over 11 amino acids. CDR3 sequence reads: CASSPGNGYTF. Written as DNA, the CDR3 is TGTGCCAGCAGCCCAGGAAATGGCTACACCTTC.

The chain employs TRBV5-1 and TRBJ1-3; possible D gene TRBD1, 5 bases. Germline V CDR1 and CDR2: SGHRS, YFSETQ. Trimming pared 0 bases from V and 0 bases from J, leaving 10 bases between. CDR3 length equals 16 residues. The DNA of the CDR3 is TGCGCCAGCAGCTTGGGAGGGGCCCCCTCTGGAAACACCATATATTTT. As protein: CASSLGGAPSGNTIYF.

The chain couples TRBV9 to TRBJ1-3, with D tentatively TRBD1 (5 bases). The CDR3 consists of 15 residues. CDR1 is SGDLS and CDR2 is YYNGEE in the germline V gene. V lost 0 bases, J lost 4 bases, and 11 bases lay in between. The CDR3 protein is CASSVATGQGNTIYF. The CDR3 nucleotides are TGTGCCAGCAGCGTAGCTACGGGGCAGGGAAACACCATATATTTT.

The count of this clone is one. The chain is built from TRBV30 and TRBJ2-1; D not resolved. V shed 4 bases and J shed 0 bases, with 7 bases lying between them. Germline loops: CDR1 GTSNPN, CDR2 SVGIG (reference sequence). This CDR3 contains 13 residues. The CDR3 spells CAWIPGSYNEQFF. CDR3 in DNA: TGTGCCTGGATACCCGGCTCCTACAATGAGCAGTTCTTC.

V usage is TRBV1 and J usage is TRBJ2-2; no DNA check was done on the table's D call, TRBD2. TRBV1 is noted as a pseudogene. There are 14 residues in the CDR3. CDR3 amino acids: CTRFWGGDTGELFF. In DNA, the CDR3 is TGCACCCGCTTTTGGGGAGGGGACACCGGGGAGCTGTTTTTT.

The chain combines TRBV30 with TRBJ1-4; no clear D gene. Trimming left V 0 bases short and J 7 bases short, with 9 bases between. CDR1 GTSNPN and CDR2 SVGIG come from the germline V gene (reference sequence). The CDR3 consists of 13 residues. CDR3 sequence (DNA): TGTGCCTGGAGTGTTAGGGCGGTTGAAAAACTGTTTTTT. It codes for CAWSVRAVEKLFF.

V and J are TRBV6-1 and TRBJ1-1; possible D gene TRBD1, 5 bases. CDR1 and CDR2 from the germline V gene are MNHNS and SASEGT. This CDR3 has 13 amino acids. The V and J ends lost 10 bases and 2 bases respectively, with 14 bases between them. The CDR3 here is CATSRQSNTEAFF. The CDR3 DNA follows: TGTGCCACCTCAAGACAGTCCAACACTGAAGCTTTCTTT.

V gene TRBV20-1 combines with J gene TRBJ2-5, with TRBD1 matching over 7 bases. The DNA end lines up better with TRBJ2-7; the J call may be wrong. Per the germline V gene, CDR1 is DFQATT and CDR2 is SNEGSKA (reference sequence). The CDR3 runs to 11 residues. DNA of the CDR3: TGCAGTGCTAACAGGGGCCCCGAGCAGTACTTC. Residues: CSANRGPEQYF.

The gene calls are TRBV19 and TRBJ1-6; D is possibly TRBD1 (6 bases). V lost 1 base, J lost 5 bases, and 15 bases lay in between. CDR3 length: 17 residues. CDR1 and CDR2 (germline): LNHDA, SQIVND (reference sequence). The CDR3 nucleotides are TGTGCCAGTAGTATAGGAGGCTGGGGGCGCAATAATTCACCCCTCCACTTT. Translated, it gives CASSIGGWGRNNSPLHF.

The rearrangement links TRBV7-9 to TRBJ2-3; 9 nucleotides align to TRBD2. Germline V gene data show CDR1 as SEHNR and CDR2 as FQNEAQ (reference sequence). V was pared by 1 base and J by 4 bases, with 9 bases of the junction left unmatched. The CDR3 runs 17 residues. The CDR3 protein is CASSLGLGGRGSDTQYF. The CDR3 nucleotides read TGTGCCAGCAGCTTAGGTCTCGGCGGGAGGGGGTCAGATACGCAGTATTTT.

The chain uses TRBV7-9 and TRBJ2-7, with TRBD2 matching 7 bases. The V and J ends lost 11 bases and 2 bases, in that order; junction bases with no gene match: 9. CDR1 is SEHNR and CDR2 is FQNEAQ in the germline V gene (reference sequence). The CDR3 length is 13 residues. CDR3 amino acids: CAGGRSGAYEQYF. CDR3 DNA sequence: TGTGCCGGCGGTCGGAGCGGGGCCTACGAGCAGTACTTC.

This chain links TRBV27 with TRBJ2-2, with TRBD2 matching 8 bases. The trim removed 9 bases at V and 5 bases at J, leaving 11 bases unmatched. Germline CDR1 is MNHEY and CDR2 is SMNVEV (reference sequence). This CDR3 has 15 residues. CDR3 coding DNA: TGTGCCAGTAAGTGGGCGGGAGGTCGGACCGGGGAGCTGTTTTTT. This sequence encodes CASKWAGGRTGELFF.